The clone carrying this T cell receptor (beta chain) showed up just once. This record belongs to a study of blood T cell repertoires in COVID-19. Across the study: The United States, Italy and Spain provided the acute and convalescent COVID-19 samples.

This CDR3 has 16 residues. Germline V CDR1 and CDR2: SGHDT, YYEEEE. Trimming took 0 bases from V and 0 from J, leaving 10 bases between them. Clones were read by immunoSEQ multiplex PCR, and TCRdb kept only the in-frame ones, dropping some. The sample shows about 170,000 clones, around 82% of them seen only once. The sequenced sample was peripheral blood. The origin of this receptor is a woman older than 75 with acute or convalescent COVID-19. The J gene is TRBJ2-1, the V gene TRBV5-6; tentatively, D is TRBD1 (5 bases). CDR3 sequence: CASSLDQGSSYNEQFF. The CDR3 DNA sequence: TGTGCCAGCAGCTTGGATCAGGGAAGCTCCTACAATGAGCAGTTCTTC.